Presented here are 9 T cell receptor beta chains from one specimen sequenced in a study of T cell repertoires in cytomegalovirus infection. No antigen is known for these receptors. TCRdb independently ran MiXCR on the reads; one entry per CDR3 protein. The sample holds 900,000 to 950,000 distinct CDR3 sequences; around 31% are singletons and the top ten take 11% to 15%. Here the sequenced sample was cultured CD8+ T cells from PBMCs, taken from culture after CMV antigen stimulation. These receptors all come from a human donor in good health (CMV status not recorded). Some clones in this sample may be carry-over from other donors' samples.

This clonotype has only a few counts. V gene TRBV7-9 combines with J gene TRBJ2-7; D might be TRBD2 (7 bases). Germline V gene sequence: CDR1 SEHNR, CDR2 FQNEAQ (reference sequence). This CDR3 region has 15 residues. Deletions cut 1 base from V and 1 base from J, with 11 bases between. CDR3 loop: CASSLVRGASYEQYV. The CDR3 DNA sequence: TGTGCCAGCAGCTTAGTTCGGGGGGCTTCCTACGAGCAGTACGTC.

This rearrangement joins TRBV5-5 to TRBJ1-1; 8 bases align to TRBD1. CDR1 and CDR2 from the germline V gene are SGHKS and YYEKEE (reference sequence). The CDR3 is 15 residues long. The junction had 9 bases not matched to a gene; V was cut back by 1 base and J by 7 bases. In DNA form, the CDR3 reads TGTGCCAGCAGCTTGTGGGCAGGGGGCATGGATGAAGCTTTCTTT. Translating gives CASSLWAGGMDEAFF.

This clonotype was observed many times. The chain employs TRBV6-5 and TRBJ1-1; D call uncertain. Germline assignment: CDR1 MNHEY and CDR2 SVGAGI. Trimming removed 8 bases at V and 5 bases at J, with 9 bases between. The CDR3 has 11 residues. CDR3 nucleotide sequence: TGTGCCAGCGGAGGAGGTACTGAAGCTTTCTTT. It encodes CASGGGTEAFF.

The CDR3 region is CATPGRITDTQYF. DNA for the CDR3: TGTGCCACCCCTGGACGGATAACAGATACGCAGTATTTT. The chain employs TRBV2 and TRBJ2-3; D gene uncertain. Germline V CDR1 and CDR2: SNHLY, FYNNEI. CDR3 length: 13 residues. V was shortened by 10 bases and J by 3 bases, with 14 bases between the two germline ends.

The chain has TRBV7-6 and TRBJ2-3; 8 bases are shared with TRBD2. Germline assignment: CDR1 SGHVS and CDR2 FNYEAQ. This CDR3 is 19 amino acids long. Trimming cost V 1 base and J 2 bases; bases outside gene matches: 14. The CDR3 here is CASSLDGLPTSGNTDTQYF. For the CDR3, the DNA is TGTGCCAGCAGCTTAGATGGCCTGCCTACTAGCGGAAACACAGATACGCAGTATTTT.

The gene calls are TRBV7-6 and TRBJ1-4; 10 positions match TRBD1. Trimming at V came to 5 bases and at J to 6 bases, leaving 6 bases not matched to a gene. The length of the CDR3 is 15 residues. In germline, CDR1 is SGHVS, CDR2 FNYEAQ. CDR3 sequence (DNA): TGTGCCAGCAGCAGCGGACAGGGGGGATATGAAAAACTGTTTTTT. Translation: CASSSGQGGYEKLFF.

V gene TRBV7-9 combines with J gene TRBJ2-5; no clear D. Per germline, CDR1 SEHNR and CDR2 FQNEAQ (reference sequence). The germline V and J ends were trimmed by 4 bases and 1 base, with 10 bases remaining between them. CDR3 length: 14 amino acids. CDR3 sequence (DNA): TGTGCCAGCAGCTCCACAGATATCCAAGAGACCCAGTACTTC. This translates into CASSSTDIQETQYF.

V gene TRBV7-8 combines with J gene TRBJ1-5, with a weak D call TRBD1 (5 bases). Germline CDR1 reads SGHVS; CDR2 reads FQNEAQ. The CDR3 runs to 18 residues. V was pared by 5 bases and J by 4 bases, with 24 bases between. In DNA form, the CDR3 reads TGTGCCAGCAGCCAGGGTGTGGGGGGATCGGGATCGAATCAGCCCCAGCATTTT. Its translation is CASSQGVGGSGSNQPQHF.

This chain links TRBV7-6 with TRBJ2-5, with 8 positions matching TRBD1. Unmatched junction bases numbered 7, after V lost 3 bases and J lost 1 base. Germline values: CDR1 SGHVS, CDR2 FNYEAQ. This CDR3 is 16 amino acids long. The DNA for the CDR3 is TGTGCCAGCAGCTTCAGGACAGGGAAGACCCAAGAGACCCAGTACTTC. Its translation: CASSFRTGKTQETQYF.